This T cell receptor beta chain was retrieved from a study of cytomegalovirus exposure and HLA in healthy donors (dated by TCRdb to the late 2010s). With regard to the full study: A later analysis indicated that the 130 or so validation repertoires were generated on the platform also employed for the approximately 690 repertoires of the first cohort. The study aimed to test whether cataloging public T cell receptors could reveal signatures of past pathogen exposure. To predict cytomegalovirus infection status, the study combined high-throughput TCR immunosequencing, statistical association of individual TCRs with disease status, and machine learning. Besides the first cohort of more than 650 subjects, a separate validation cohort made up of roughly 130 different subjects was used. The full study reports these points: Three of the identified cytomegalovirus-associated TCR beta chains were confirmed in vitro to be specific for cytomegalovirus antigens. The study gave a list of 150 to 200 TCR beta chains associated with cytomegalovirus. While some public TCRs were present in many individuals, most TCR sequences turned up only very rarely across donors. All 120 or so repertoires were used to score co-occurrence in the validation cohort in a later analysis, because that analysis had no HLA typing for the cohort. The authors suggested that the approach could potentially be extended to other disease states and immunological phenotypes. A later analysis found that TCRs clustered in the first cohort also tended to co-occur in the roughly 120 validation repertoires, with 94% of cluster scores above 0. The classifier was reported to diagnose cytomegalovirus status with high specificity and sensitivity in both the original and validation cohorts.

The protocol used for the library was the immunoSEQ multiplex PCR assay. Regarding the original processing steps: To diagnose cytomegalovirus status from the catalog of TCR beta chain sequences, a statistical classification framework was built. As stored in TCRdb, this immuneACCESS dataset retains in-frame rearrangements with V and J assigned. A fraction of the clones does not appear; measured against another copy, unresolved V genes explain less than half of the discrepancy, and the remainder lacks a known reason. V, J and clone size are those of that table, while D and trimming were read from the DNA. Here the sample has some 260,000 clones; 80% to 95% occur a single time. The top ten clonotypes cover approximately 3.1% of the sample. Donors formed part of the validation cohort, which comprised about 130 subjects and was distinct from the first cohort of over 500 subjects. In regard to this clone: Its antigen specificity is not known. Base qualities were left out, and no much larger clone turns up one base away.

The cysteine opens and the phenylalanine closes a CDR3 of 16 amino acids. Of the read, only the CDR3 DNA is kept; its 48 bases are in frame from base 1. Trimming removed 7 bases from V and 0 bases from J; the gene matches leave 7 bases unexplained. The germline V gene provides CDR1 SGHRS and CDR2 YFSETQ. The rearranged chain carries TRBV5-1 and TRBJ2-6, and 7 bases in between align with TRBD2. This clonotype was sampled from a woman aged 25 to 45 in good health and CMV-seronegative. Sequenced sample: PBMCs. The nucleotide sequence reads TGCGCCAGCGCTGGGACTACCTTCTCTGGGGCCAACGTCCTGACTTTC. This yields the protein CASAGTTFSGANVLTF.